This T cell receptor beta chain was found in a study of control samples from healthy donors and cancer patients. Produced via immunoSEQ multiplex PCR; TCRdb's table is partial and in-frame only. This sample has about 140,000 clones, with 89% found just once. Germline V lookup: CDR1 LNHNV, CDR2 YYDKDF (reference sequence). The CDR3 loop spans 15 amino acids. V lost 5 bases, J lost 1 base, and 11 bases lay in between. The chain is built from TRBV15 and TRBJ2-2; D might be TRBD1 (6 bases). Material: blood. This TCR was recovered from a man aged 30 to 45 in good health. CDR3 amino acids: CATSSDSLNTGELFF. CDR3 in DNA: TGTGCCACCAGCTCGGACAGCTTGAACACCGGGGAGCTGTTTTTT.